The 29 T cell receptor beta chains listed next were all sequenced from one sample in a study of shared clonotypes between healthy human individuals. Produced via immunoSEQ multiplex PCR; TCRdb's table is partial and in-frame only. Found here are around 2.5 million clones, approximately 93% of them singletons; the top ten hold approximately 0.36%. The sequencing sample was made of naive CD4+ T cells from PBMCs. Noted subset: CD45RA+ positively selected. These receptors all come from a man aged 18 to 30 in good health. Some clones in this sample may be carry-over from other donors' samples.

This clone appeared a single time. Additional DNA sequences in this sample encode the identical CDR3. This chain links TRBV5-1 with TRBJ2-7; tentatively, D is TRBD1 (7 bases). The germline gives CDR1 SGHRS, CDR2 YFSETQ. V lost 1 base and J lost 3, with 8 bases in between. This CDR3 spans 13 amino acids. CDR3 DNA: TGCGCCAGCAGCTTGCAGGGGGGCTACGAGCAGTACTTC. This sequence encodes CASSLQGGYEQYF. The complete variable domain, with remaining parts taken from reference TRBV5-1 and TRBJ2-7, reads KAGVTQTPRYLIKTRGQQVTLSCSPISGHRSVSWYQQTPGQGLQFLFEYFSETQRNKGNFPGRFSGRQFSNSRSEMNVSTLELGDSALYLCASSLQGGYEQYFGPGTRLTVT.

The chain couples TRBV30 to TRBJ1-2; D call uncertain. The CDR3 covers 11 residues. Germline assignment: CDR1 GTSNPN and CDR2 SVGIG (reference sequence). Trimming cost V 3 bases and J 7 bases, with 9 bases left between them. CDR3 in DNA: TGTGCCTGGAGCTTCGGAGGTGGCTACACCTTC. It yields the protein CAWSFGGGYTF. Combining the CDR3 with reference TRBV30 and TRBJ1-2 gives the whole variable domain SQTIHQWPATLVQPVGSPLSLECTVEGTSNPNLYWYRQAAGRGLQLLFYSVGIGQISSEVPQNLSASRPQDRQFILSSKKLLLSDSGFYLCAWSFGGGYTFGSGTRLTVV.

The V call is TRBV7-8, the J call TRBJ2-1; 8 bases are shared with TRBD2. The CDR3 is made up of 16 amino acids. The germline V gene encodes CDR1 SGHVS and CDR2 FQNEAQ. The ends lost 5 bases at V and 2 bases at J; junction bases unmatched: 8. The CDR3 loop reads CASSQFSGIAYNEQFF. The CDR3 nucleotides read TGTGCCAGCAGCCAATTTAGCGGGATCGCCTACAATGAGCAGTTCTTC. Looking up the rest from reference TRBV7-8 and TRBJ2-1 gives the full variable domain: GAGVSQSPRYKVAKRGQDVALRCDPISGHVSLFWYQQALGQGPEFLTYFQNEAQLDKSGLPSDRFFAERPEGSVSTLKIQRTQQEDSAVYLCASSQFSGIAYNEQFFGPGTRLTVL.

The chain carries TRBV4-2 and TRBJ2-3; D perhaps matches TRBD2 (6 bases). There are 15 residues in the CDR3. V dropped 4 bases and J dropped 4 bases, with 15 bases sitting between them. Germline values: CDR1 LGHNA, CDR2 YNFKEQ. For the CDR3, the DNA is TGTGCCAGCAGCCGAGCGGGTGAGGTGGCAGATACGCAGTATTTT. This gives the protein CASSRAGEVADTQYF.

The chain employs TRBV18 and TRBJ1-1; D unresolved. The germline V gene encodes CDR1 KGHSH and CDR2 LQKENI. The CDR3 consists of 14 residues. Trimming left V 5 bases short and J 6 bases short, with 16 bases between. The CDR3 bases are TGTGCCAGCTCAAGGGAAACTTTTCCCGCTGAAGCTTTCTTT. Amino acid sequence: CASSRETFPAEAFF. The full variable domain, completed using reference TRBV18 and TRBJ1-1, is NAGVMQNPRHLVRRRGQEARLRCSPMKGHSHVYWYRQLPEEGLKFMVYLQKENIIDESGMPKERFSAEFPKEGPSILRIQQVVRGDSAAYFCASSRETFPAEAFFGQGTRLTVV.

The chain is built from TRBV11-2 and TRBJ2-7; no clear D. The CDR3 extends over 12 amino acids. The germline CDR1 and CDR2 sequences are SGHAT and FQNNGV. The ends were cut back, 3 bases at V and 2 bases at J, with 5 bases in the middle. In nucleotides, the CDR3 is TGTGCCAGCAGCTTGCACACCTACGAGCAGTACTTC. Protein: CASSLHTYEQYF.

This sequence joins TRBV11-2 and TRBJ2-7, with a possible D match to TRBD2 (6 bases). This CDR3 has 15 residues. V was pared by 2 bases and J by 4 bases, with 15 bases between. CDR1 and CDR2 from the germline V gene are SGHAT and FQNNGV. CDR3 in DNA: TGTGCCAGCAGCTTACGTCCGGGAGTTAGGTACGAGCAGTACTTC. Its translation is CASSLRPGVRYEQYF.

A single count supports this clone. The J gene is TRBJ1-4, the V gene TRBV2; a weak D match, TRBD1 (5 bases). Germline V gene data show CDR1 as SNHLY and CDR2 as FYNNEI. The V gene lost 3 bases and the J gene lost 8 bases, with 16 bases spanning the gap. The CDR3 has 15 amino acids. Here the CDR3 reads CASSDMGGAGEKLFF. As DNA, the CDR3 is TGTGCCAGCAGTGACATGGGCGGGGCAGGAGAAAAACTGTTTTTT.

This chain connects TRBV28 to TRBJ2-7; TRBD2 is a possible D gene (6 bases). Deletions cut 1 base from V and 2 bases from J, with 12 bases between. Germline V CDR1 and CDR2: MDHEN, SYDVKM. The CDR3 is made up of 15 amino acids. The CDR3 reads CASSLYGSGPYEQYF. The CDR3 nucleotides are TGTGCCAGCAGTTTATACGGGAGTGGTCCCTACGAGCAGTACTTC.

The chain carries TRBV18 and TRBJ1-2; D may be TRBD1 (5 bases). The CDR3 has 12 residues. V shed 3 bases and J shed 10 bases, with 12 bases lying between them. Germline loops: CDR1 KGHSH, CDR2 LQKENI. The CDR3 loop reads CASSPPDNHYTF. The CDR3 DNA reads TGTGCCAGCTCACCCCCGGACAACCACTACACCTTC.

The rearrangement uses TRBV10-3 and TRBJ2-7, with unresolved D. In germline, CDR1 is ENHRY, CDR2 SYGVKD. The V end lost 0 bases, the J end lost 4 bases, and 7 bases lay between the germline ends. The CDR3 runs 13 residues. CDR3: CAISESGWYEQYF. The CDR3 coding sequence is TGTGCCATCAGTGAGTCGGGTTGGTACGAGCAGTACTTC.

The chain joins TRBV19 to TRBJ1-1; the D gene is possibly TRBD1 (6 bases). Trimming stripped 5 bases from V and 1 base from J, with 14 bases between. CDR1 and CDR2 from the germline V gene are LNHDA and SQIVND (reference sequence). The CDR3 runs 15 residues. The chain's CDR3 is CASSLGGGRNTEAFF. CDR3 DNA: TGTGCCAGTAGTCTTGGTGGGGGGCGGAACACTGAAGCTTTCTTT.

The chain uses TRBV6-5 and TRBJ2-7; TRBD1 aligns across 10 bases. V was pared by 6 bases and J by 6 bases, with 2 bases of the junction left unmatched. CDR1 and CDR2 from the germline V gene are MNHEY and SVGAGI. This CDR3 has 12 amino acids. The CDR3 protein is CASRGQGLEQYF. The CDR3 nucleotides are TGTGCCAGCAGGGGACAGGGGCTCGAGCAGTACTTC.

Remarks on this clone: The sample carries other DNA sequences with the same CDR3. This chain joins TRBV28 and TRBJ2-5; 10 nucleotides agree with TRBD2. The junction had 5 bases not matched to a gene; V was cut back by 3 bases and J by 4 bases. From germline, CDR1 is MDHEN and CDR2 SYDVKM. The CDR3 has 15 residues. CDR3 residues: CASSLGLAGVETQYF. CDR3 DNA sequence: TGTGCCAGCAGTTTGGGGCTAGCGGGAGTAGAGACCCAGTACTTC.

The chain joins TRBV6-6 to TRBJ2-7, with D perhaps TRBD1 (5 bases). The germline gives CDR1 MNHNY, CDR2 SVGAGI (reference sequence). CDR3 length equals 14 residues. V lost 0 bases and J 4 bases, leaving 10 bases between the germline ends. CDR3 nucleotide sequence: TGTGCCAGCAGTTACTCAACAGGAGTGTACGAGCAGTACTTC. This codes for CASSYSTGVYEQYF.

The chain links TRBV5-1 to TRBJ2-2, with 7 bases matching TRBD2. This CDR3 is 17 amino acids long. The trim removed 4 bases at V and 6 bases at J, leaving 15 bases unmatched. Germline CDR1 is SGHRS and CDR2 is YFSETQ. The CDR3 is CASSPWGRAAGAGELFF. In DNA, the CDR3 is TGCGCCAGCAGCCCCTGGGGTAGGGCGGCGGGGGCCGGGGAGCTGTTTTTT.

The CDR3 loop is CASSSIGARARSGANVLTF. The CDR3 nucleotides are TGTGCCAGCAGCTCTATCGGGGCCAGGGCTCGCTCTGGGGCCAACGTCCTGACTTTC. This chain links TRBV7-9 with TRBJ2-6; D may correspond to TRBD1 or TRBD2 (5 bases each). V gave up 4 bases and J gave up 0 bases, with 19 bases separating them. Germline-derived CDR1 and CDR2 are SEHNR and FQNEAQ (reference sequence). The CDR3 loop spans 19 amino acids.

This chain links TRBV19 with TRBJ1-1; tentatively, D is TRBD1 (6 bases). V lost 7 bases and J lost 7, with 13 bases in between. The germline CDR1 and CDR2 sequences are LNHDA and SQIVND (reference sequence). The CDR3 has 12 amino acids. The CDR3 is CASTHRGVEAFF. As DNA, the CDR3 is TGTGCCAGTACCCATAGGGGGGTTGAAGCTTTCTTT.

This chain connects TRBV5-1 to TRBJ2-7; TRBD1 matches 7 bases. V trimming: 4 bases; J trimming: 0 bases; junction bases outside the gene matches: 4. CDR1 is SGHRS, CDR2 YFSETQ, per germline. This CDR3 contains 14 residues. The chain's CDR3 is CASSEGQSSYEQYF. For the CDR3, the DNA is TGCGCCAGCAGCGAGGGACAGAGCTCCTACGAGCAGTACTTC.

V and J are TRBV19 and TRBJ1-4, with unresolved D. The CDR3 totals 16 residues. Germline CDR1 and CDR2: LNHDA and SQIVND (reference sequence). The V end was cut by 3 bases, the J end by 0 bases, with 11 bases between. The CDR3 DNA reads as TGTGCCAGTAGTATTGGGGTTTCGGCAACTAATGAAAAACTGTTTTTT. Protein: CASSIGVSATNEKLFF.

The gene calls are TRBV6-1 and TRBJ1-4; TRBD1 aligns across 7 bases. The CDR3 contains 14 residues. V shed 3 bases, J shed 8 bases, and the junction held 6 bases outside the gene matches. CDR1 and CDR2 (germline): MNHNS, SASEGT. The CDR3 DNA follows: TGTGCCAGCAGTGACAGGGGGAGATGGGAAAAACTGTTTTTT. It encodes CASSDRGRWEKLFF.

The chain recombines TRBV10-1 with TRBJ2-3; no clear D. The V gene lost 5 bases and the J gene lost 3 bases, with 12 bases spanning the gap. Germline V gene lookup returns CDR1 WNHNN and CDR2 SYGVQD (reference sequence). This CDR3 region has 14 residues. CDR3 bases: TGCGCCAGCAGTTCAGGTGATGCAACAGATACGCAGTATTTT. Translating it yields CASSSGDATDTQYF.

V usage is TRBV7-3 and J usage is TRBJ1-4; weak D call: TRBD1 (5 bases). V was pared by 6 bases and J by 7 bases, with 30 bases between. CDR3 length: 19 residues. Germline lookup yields CDR1 SGHTA and CDR2 FQGTGA. The CDR3 DNA sequence: TGTGCCAGCAGGCCTCCGGGGACGGAAACGACCTTCTCCGGTGAAAAACTGTTTTTT. Its translation is CASRPPGTETTFSGEKLFF.

V usage is TRBV9 and J usage is TRBJ1-4; D remains unclear. From germline, CDR1 is SGDLS and CDR2 YYNGEE. Trimming shortened V by 3 bases and J by 8 bases, and 14 bases separated the two germline ends. This CDR3 spans 14 amino acids. CDR3: CASSGPIEGEKLFF. In DNA, the CDR3 is TGTGCCAGCAGCGGACCTATAGAAGGGGAAAAACTGTTTTTT.

The gene calls are TRBV15 and TRBJ2-7; D unclear. CDR1 is LNHNV, CDR2 YYDKDF, per germline (reference sequence). The CDR3 runs to 18 residues. With 0 bases removed from V and 7 bases from J, the gap between germline ends came to 25 bases. The CDR3 nucleotides are TGTGCCACCAGCAGAGATTTCCGTGCAGGTTCTACGGTCGGGGAGCAGTACTTC. It yields the protein CATSRDFRAGSTVGEQYF.

This clone came up once. The gene calls are TRBV7-3 and TRBJ2-3; 7 bases map to TRBD1. The length of the CDR3 is 17 residues. V trimming: 2 bases; J trimming: 4 bases; junction bases outside the gene matches: 12. From germline, CDR1 is SGHTA and CDR2 FQGTGA. CDR3 nucleotide sequence: TGTGCCAGCAGCTTATCTTCCAGGGGGAAGGTCGCAGATACGCAGTATTTT. Translation: CASSLSSRGKVADTQYF.

The chain combines TRBV11-2 with TRBJ1-1; 9 positions match TRBD1. Germline loops: CDR1 SGHAT, CDR2 FQNNGV. The V and J ends lost 4 bases and 6 bases, in that order; junction bases with no gene match: 6. The CDR3 has 14 amino acids. The CDR3 here is CASSSRQGESEAFF. The CDR3 DNA reads as TGTGCCAGCAGCTCTCGACAGGGGGAGTCTGAAGCTTTCTTT.

The chain combines TRBV7-9 with TRBJ2-2; 8 bases are shared with TRBD1. Germline V gene sequence: CDR1 SEHNR, CDR2 FQNEAQ (reference sequence). This CDR3 comprises 19 residues. The junction had 19 bases not matched to a gene; V was cut back by 5 bases and J by 5 bases. The chain's CDR3 is CASSPRQGQGRGLTGELFF. DNA for the CDR3: TGTGCCAGCAGCCCCCGGCAAGGCCAGGGCAGGGGGCTTACCGGGGAGCTGTTTTTT.

J is TRBJ1-4 and V is TRBV4-1; TRBD1 matches at 8 bases. Trimming took 4 bases from V and 4 from J; bases not matched to a gene: 5. There are 15 residues in the CDR3. CDR1 is MGHRA, CDR2 YSYEKL, per germline. The CDR3 DNA sequence: TGCGCCAGCAGCCGTGGACAGGGAGATAATGAAAAACTGTTTTTT. Its protein is CASSRGQGDNEKLFF.